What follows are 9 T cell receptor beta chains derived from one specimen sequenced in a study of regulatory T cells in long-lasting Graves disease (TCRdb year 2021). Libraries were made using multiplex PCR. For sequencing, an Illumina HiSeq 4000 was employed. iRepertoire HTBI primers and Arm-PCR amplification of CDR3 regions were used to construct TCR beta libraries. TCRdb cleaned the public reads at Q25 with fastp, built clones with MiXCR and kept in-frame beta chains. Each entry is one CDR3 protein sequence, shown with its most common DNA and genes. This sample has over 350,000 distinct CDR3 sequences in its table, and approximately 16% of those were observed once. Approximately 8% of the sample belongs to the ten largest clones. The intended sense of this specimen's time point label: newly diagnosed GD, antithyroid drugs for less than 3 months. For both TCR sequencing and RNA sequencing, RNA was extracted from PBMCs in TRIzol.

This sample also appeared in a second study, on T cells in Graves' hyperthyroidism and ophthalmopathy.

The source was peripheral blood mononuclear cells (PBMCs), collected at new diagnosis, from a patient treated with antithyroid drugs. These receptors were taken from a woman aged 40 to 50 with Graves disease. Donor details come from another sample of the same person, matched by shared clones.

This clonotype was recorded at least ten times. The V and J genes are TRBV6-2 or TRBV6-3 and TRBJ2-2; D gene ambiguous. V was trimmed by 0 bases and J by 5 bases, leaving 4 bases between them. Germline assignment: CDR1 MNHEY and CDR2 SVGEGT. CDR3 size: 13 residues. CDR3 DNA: TGTGCCAGCAGTTACTCGAGTACCGGGGAGCTGTTTTTT. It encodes CASSYSSTGELFF.

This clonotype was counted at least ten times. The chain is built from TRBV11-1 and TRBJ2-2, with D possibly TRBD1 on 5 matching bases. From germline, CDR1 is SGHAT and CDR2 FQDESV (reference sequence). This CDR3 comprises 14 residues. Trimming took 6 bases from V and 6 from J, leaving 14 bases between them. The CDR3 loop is CASRPKGSAGELFF. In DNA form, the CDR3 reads TGTGCCAGCAGGCCTAAGGGGTCCGCCGGGGAGCTGTTTTTT.

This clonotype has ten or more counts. The CDR3 loop is CSASGPSTDTQYF. As DNA, the CDR3 is TGCAGTGCTAGCGGACCTAGCACAGATACGCAGTATTTT. V usage is TRBV20-1 and J usage is TRBJ2-3, with D hard to call. Germline CDR1 DFQATT, CDR2 SNEGSKA (reference sequence). This CDR3 is built from 13 residues. V was trimmed by 3 bases and J by 0 bases, leaving 7 bases between them.

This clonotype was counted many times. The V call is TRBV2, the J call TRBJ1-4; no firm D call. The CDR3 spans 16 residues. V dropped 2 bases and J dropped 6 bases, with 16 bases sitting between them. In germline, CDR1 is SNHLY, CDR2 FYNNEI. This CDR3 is CASSETHKDPYEKLFF. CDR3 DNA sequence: TGTGCCAGCAGTGAAACACACAAGGACCCTTATGAAAAACTGTTTTTT.

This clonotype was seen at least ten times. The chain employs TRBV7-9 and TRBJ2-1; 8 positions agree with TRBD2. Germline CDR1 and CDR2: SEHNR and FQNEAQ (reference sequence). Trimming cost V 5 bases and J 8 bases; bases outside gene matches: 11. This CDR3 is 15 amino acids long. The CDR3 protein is CASSPPNGRVDEQFF. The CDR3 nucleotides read TGTGCCAGCAGCCCCCCTAACGGGAGGGTGGATGAGCAGTTCTTC.

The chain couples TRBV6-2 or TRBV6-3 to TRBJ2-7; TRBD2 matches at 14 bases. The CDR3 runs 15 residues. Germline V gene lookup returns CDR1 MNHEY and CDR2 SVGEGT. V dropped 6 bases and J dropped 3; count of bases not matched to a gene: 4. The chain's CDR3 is CASRKGLAGVYEQYV. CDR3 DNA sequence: TGTGCCAGCAGGAAGGGACTAGCGGGAGTCTACGAGCAGTACGTC.

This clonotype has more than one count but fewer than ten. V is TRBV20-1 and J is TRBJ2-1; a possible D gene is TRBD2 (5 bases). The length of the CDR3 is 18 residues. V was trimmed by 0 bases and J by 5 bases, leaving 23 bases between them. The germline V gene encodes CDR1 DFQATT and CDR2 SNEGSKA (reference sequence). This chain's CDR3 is CSARDRMSSTSGHNEQFF. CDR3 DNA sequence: TGCAGTGCTAGAGATAGGATGAGTTCTACTAGTGGTCACAATGAGCAGTTCTTC.

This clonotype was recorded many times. The CDR3 DNA follows: TGTGCCAGCAGCTTCCTAGCGGGAGTGGGCACAGATACGCAGTATTTT. Amino acid sequence: CASSFLAGVGTDTQYF. The V call is TRBV7-6, the J call TRBJ2-3; 10 bases align to TRBD2. The CDR3 sequence is 16 residues long. Germline V gene data show CDR1 as SGHVS and CDR2 as FNYEAQ. The trim removed 3 bases at V and 1 base at J, leaving 4 bases unmatched.

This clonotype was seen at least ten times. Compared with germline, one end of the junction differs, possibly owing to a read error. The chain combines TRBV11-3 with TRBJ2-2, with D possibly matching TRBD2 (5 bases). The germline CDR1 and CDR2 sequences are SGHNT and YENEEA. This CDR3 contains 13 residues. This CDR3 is CASSLHGTGELVF. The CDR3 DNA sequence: TGTGCCAGCAGCCTACACGGCACCGGGGAGCTGGTTTTT.